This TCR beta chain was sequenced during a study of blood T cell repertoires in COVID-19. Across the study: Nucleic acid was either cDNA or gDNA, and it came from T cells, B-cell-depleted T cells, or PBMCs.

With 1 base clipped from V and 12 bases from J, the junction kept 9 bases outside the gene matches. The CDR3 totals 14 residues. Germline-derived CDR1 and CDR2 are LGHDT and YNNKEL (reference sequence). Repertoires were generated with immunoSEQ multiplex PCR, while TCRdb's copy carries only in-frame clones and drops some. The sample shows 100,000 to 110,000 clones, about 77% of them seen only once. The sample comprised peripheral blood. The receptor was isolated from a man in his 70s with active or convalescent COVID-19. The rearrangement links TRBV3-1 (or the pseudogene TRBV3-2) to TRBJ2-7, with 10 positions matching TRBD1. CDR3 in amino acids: CASSQVGGQGNLYF. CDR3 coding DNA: TGTGCCAGCAGCCAAGTTGGGGGACAGGGGAATCTGTACTTC.